These 19 T cell receptor beta chains were all obtained from the same sample, sequenced in a study of blood T cell repertoires in COVID-19. Assay used: immunoSEQ multiplex PCR; TCRdb lists only in-frame clones, some missing. The sample shows under 300,000 clones, about 83% of them seen only once. The sequencing input was peripheral blood. These receptor sequences come from a man older than 75 with acute or convalescent COVID-19.

The chain joins TRBV6-2 or TRBV6-3 to TRBJ1-1; D gene unclear. The V end lost 5 bases, the J end lost 0 bases, and 13 bases lay between the germline ends. CDR3 size: 15 residues. CDR1 is MNHEY, CDR2 SVGEGT, per germline. The CDR3 sequence is CASSQPGSVNTEAFF. The CDR3 nucleotides read TGTGCCAGCAGTCAACCCGGTTCGGTGAACACTGAAGCTTTCTTT.

The rearrangement joins TRBV11-2 to TRBJ2-7; 8 positions agree with TRBD1. The ends lost 2 bases at V and 6 bases at J; junction bases unmatched: 3. This CDR3 region has 13 residues. Looked up from germline, CDR1 is SGHAT and CDR2 is FQNNGV. The CDR3 sequence is CASSLLTGGEQYF. The CDR3, as DNA: TGTGCCAGCAGCTTACTAACAGGGGGCGAGCAGTACTTC.

The chain links TRBV6-1 to TRBJ1-1; D not resolved. Germline V gene data show CDR1 as MNHNS and CDR2 as SASEGT. The V and J ends lost 2 bases and 10 bases respectively, with 5 bases between them. This CDR3 is 10 amino acids long. The CDR3 loop is CASSENRAFF. The CDR3 DNA reads as TGTGCCAGCAGTGAAAATCGAGCTTTCTTT.

This clone was seen once. The rearrangement links TRBV3-1 (or the pseudogene TRBV3-2) to TRBJ2-5; weak D call: TRBD2 (6 bases). CDR1 is LGHDT and CDR2 is YNNKEL in the germline V gene (reference sequence). The CDR3 totals 15 residues. Trimming stripped 3 bases from V and 5 bases from J, with 16 bases between. The CDR3 is CASSQTGRDEETQYF. DNA of the CDR3: TGTGCCAGCAGCCAGACGGGGCGGGACGAGGAGACCCAGTACTTC.

This clone was seen a single time. The V call is TRBV6-2 or TRBV6-3, the J call TRBJ2-5, with D perhaps matching TRBD1 (5 bases). CDR1 is MNHEY, CDR2 SVGEGT, per germline. There are 11 residues in the CDR3. Trimming removed 6 bases from V and 7 bases from J, with 9 bases in between. CDR3 in amino acids: CASSLTATQYF. The DNA for the CDR3 is TGTGCCAGCAGCCTGACAGCGACCCAGTACTTC.

This clone has just a few counts. This rearrangement joins TRBV15 to TRBJ2-5; maybe TRBD1 (6 bases). The CDR3 length is 13 residues. Trimming pared 1 base from V and 5 bases from J, leaving 8 bases between. Germline V gives CDR1 LNHNV, CDR2 YYDKDF (reference sequence). The CDR3 region has the DNA TGTGCCACCAGCAGAGGGGGGCTTGAGACCCAGTACTTC. Translating it yields CATSRGGLETQYF.

The chain has TRBV7-2 and TRBJ1-5; maybe TRBD1 (5 bases). Germline V CDR1 and CDR2: SGHTA, FQGNSA. The CDR3 has 15 amino acids. V gave up 5 bases and J gave up 0 bases, with 11 bases separating them. In DNA, the CDR3 is TGTGCCAGCAGCCGGGCCGGGGGTAGCAATCAGCCCCAGCATTTT. Translation: CASSRAGGSNQPQHF. Full variable domain (missing parts from reference TRBV7-2 and TRBJ1-5): GAGVSQSPSNKVTEKGKDVELRCDPISGHTALYWYRQSLGQGLEFLIYFQGNSAPDKSGLPSDRFSAERTGGSVSTLTIQRTQQEDSAVYLCASSRAGGSNQPQHFGDGTRLSIL.

This clone was observed a handful of times. This chain links TRBV28 with TRBJ1-4, with no clear D. CDR3 size: 14 residues. CDR1 and CDR2 from the germline V gene are MDHEN and SYDVKM. V lost 7 bases to trimming and J lost 8 bases, with 17 bases between them. CDR3: CASTRYGVDEKLFF. CDR3 sequence (DNA): TGTGCCAGCACTCGCTACGGGGTTGACGAAAAACTGTTTTTT.

The rearrangement uses TRBV7-2 and TRBJ2-1; perhaps TRBD2 as D (6 bases). Trimming shortened V by 0 bases and J by 2 bases, and 8 bases separated the two germline ends. In germline, CDR1 is SGHTA, CDR2 FQGNSA. The CDR3 consists of 15 residues. The CDR3 region is CASSLAEGTYNEQFF. DNA for the CDR3: TGTGCCAGCAGCTTAGCGGAGGGGACCTACAATGAGCAGTTCTTC.

The chain uses TRBV5-1 and TRBJ1-3; perhaps TRBD1 as D (6 bases). With 4 bases removed from V and 2 bases from J, the gap between germline ends came to 19 bases. CDR3 length: 17 residues. CDR1 and CDR2 (germline): SGHRS, YFSETQ. CDR3 sequence: CASSPAAGGGPGNTIYF. For the CDR3, the DNA is TGCGCCAGCAGCCCGGCGGCTGGGGGGGGCCCTGGAAACACCATATATTTT.

The CDR3 nucleotides read TGTGCCAGCAGCACGGGACTAGCGGGGGGATACACAGATACGCAGTATTTT. Translating it yields CASSTGLAGGYTDTQYF. The chain combines TRBV7-2 with TRBJ2-3; 15 bases align to TRBD2. Looked up from germline, CDR1 is SGHTA and CDR2 is FQGNSA. The CDR3 is 17 amino acids. The ends lost 5 bases at V and 2 bases at J; junction bases unmatched: 5. Looking up the rest from reference TRBV7-2 and TRBJ2-3 gives the full variable domain: GAGVSQSPSNKVTEKGKDVELRCDPISGHTALYWYRQSLGQGLEFLIYFQGNSAPDKSGLPSDRFSAERTGGSVSTLTIQRTQQEDSAVYLCASSTGLAGGYTDTQYFGPGTRLTVL.

This chain connects TRBV6-6 to TRBJ2-2; D is unclear. The length of the CDR3 is 13 residues. Per germline, CDR1 MNHNY and CDR2 SVGAGI (reference sequence). V was pared by 5 bases and J by 4 bases, with 8 bases between. CDR3 loop: CASSVEVTGELFF. The CDR3 bases are TGTGCCAGCAGTGTTGAGGTCACCGGGGAGCTGTTTTTT.

At least ten counts were recorded for this clone. This rearrangement joins TRBV19 to TRBJ1-5; TRBD1 agrees at 7 bases. With V trimmed by 4 bases and J by 3 bases, 6 bases remained unmatched. CDR3 length equals 15 residues. Germline-derived CDR1 and CDR2 are LNHDA and SQIVND (reference sequence). The CDR3 spells CASSTTGVSNQPQHF. The DNA for the CDR3 is TGTGCCAGTAGTACCACAGGGGTGTCCAATCAGCCCCAGCATTTT.

The V gene is TRBV5-1, the J gene TRBJ1-6; maybe TRBD1 (6 bases). There are 16 residues in the CDR3. The germline V and J ends were trimmed by 4 bases and 4 bases, with 15 bases remaining between them. The germline CDR1 and CDR2 sequences are SGHRS and YFSETQ. This chain's CDR3 is CASSDLGTQYNSPLHF. The CDR3 DNA sequence: TGCGCCAGCAGCGATCTTGGGACACAGTATAATTCACCCCTCCACTTT.

The chain has TRBV27 and TRBJ1-1, with TRBD1 identical over 12 bases. From germline, CDR1 is MNHEY and CDR2 SMNVEV (reference sequence). The CDR3 consists of 17 residues. Trimming took 5 bases from V and 3 from J; bases not matched to a gene: 10. The CDR3 region has the DNA TGTGCCAGCAGTCCCTTCCGGGACAGGGGGCGGCACACTGAAGCTTTCTTT. This codes for CASSPFRDRGRHTEAFF.

A single count supports this clone. Other DNA sequences in this sample translate to the same CDR3. V usage is TRBV12-3 or TRBV12-4 and J usage is TRBJ1-5, with D hard to call. The V and J ends lost 2 bases and 3 bases respectively, with 5 bases between them. The CDR3 consists of 13 residues. CDR3 sequence (DNA): TGTGCCAGCAGTTTATCTTCCAATCAGCCCCAGCATTTT. It translates to CASSLSSNQPQHF.

The chain has TRBV28 and TRBJ1-5, with D possibly TRBD1 on 5 matching bases. The germline V and J ends were trimmed by 2 bases and 12 bases, with 11 bases remaining between them. CDR3 length equals 12 residues. Germline V gene data show CDR1 as MDHEN and CDR2 as SYDVKM. CDR3 region: CASSLRGARQHF. DNA of the CDR3: TGTGCCAGCAGTTTAAGGGGTGCACGCCAGCATTTT.

The chain combines TRBV24-1 with TRBJ2-7; D possibly corresponds to TRBD1 (6 bases). Germline assignment: CDR1 KGHDR and CDR2 SFDVKD. V was trimmed by 5 bases and J by 4 bases, leaving 14 bases between them. The CDR3 extends over 14 amino acids. DNA for the CDR3: TGTGCCACCAGTGCCGCCTCGGACAGTTACGAGCAGTACTTC. Translated: CATSAASDSYEQYF.

CDR3 protein: CASSLGQGMYGYTF. The CDR3 DNA is TGCGCCAGCAGCTTAGGCCAGGGGATGTATGGCTACACCTTC. This chain uses TRBV5-1 with TRBJ1-2, with D tentatively TRBD1 (6 bases). CDR1 is SGHRS, CDR2 YFSETQ, per germline. This CDR3 is 14 amino acids long. V dropped 2 bases and J dropped 5 bases, with 13 bases sitting between them. Full variable domain (outside the CDR3, taken from reference TRBV5-1 and TRBJ1-2): KAGVTQTPRYLIKTRGQQVTLSCSPISGHRSVSWYQQTPGQGLQFLFEYFSETQRNKGNFPGRFSGRQFSNSRSEMNVSTLELGDSALYLCASSLGQGMYGYTFGSGTRLTVV.